This T cell receptor beta chain was captured by sequencing in a study of T cell repertoires in cytomegalovirus infection. Study context: A matching HLA type, together with CMV infection, was signaled by public TCR beta signatures.

Regarding the study as a whole: Using cumulative public TCR beta family frequency, the authors identified those who carried CMV together with the relevant HLA.

With regard to this clonotype: The antigen remains undetermined.

TCRdb re-analysed the reads in MiXCR, keeping a single row per CDR3 protein. The sample lists 80,000 or so distinct CDR3 sequences, 20% to 30% occurring once. The sample here was CD8+ T cells from cultured PBMCs, taken from culture after CMV antigen stimulation. The TCR originated in a human donor in good health (CMV status not recorded). Some clones in this sample may be carry-over from other donors' samples.

For the CDR3, the DNA is TGTGCCAGCAGCGGCCGGGACAGGGGACTAGGTGGTACGCAGTATTTT. This translates into CASSGRDRGLGGTQYF. J is TRBJ2-3 and V is TRBV7-9; 10 nucleotides agree with TRBD1. The germline V gene has CDR1 SEHNR and CDR2 FQNEAQ (reference sequence). V shed 5 bases and J 8 bases; nucleotides not matched to a gene: 13. This CDR3 comprises 16 residues.